This T cell receptor (beta chain) was recorded in a study of blood T cell repertoires in COVID-19. Turning to the study itself: The samples span acute and convalescent COVID-19 from the United States, Italy and Spain. Nucleic acid was either cDNA or gDNA, and it came from T cells, B-cell-depleted T cells, or PBMCs.

Germline V gives CDR1 LNHDA, CDR2 SQIVND (reference sequence). The CDR3 consists of 14 residues. Losses at the gene ends were 2 bases for V and 4 bases for J; bases not matched to a gene: 2. In the source study's methods: Amplification with reference gene primers provided the estimates of nucleated cell counts. TCRdb's copy holds only in-frame clones and misses some; the assay was immunoSEQ multiplex PCR. The V and J calls and the clone size are those of that table, but D and trimming were determined from the DNA. This sample carries 55,000 to 75,000 clones, roughly 81% of them seen once, and the ten largest clones take roughly 9.2%.

The chain carries TRBV19 and TRBJ2-5; 9 nucleotides agree with TRBD1. The sequencing input was peripheral blood. The clonotype was recovered from a human donor in a cohort sampled during active COVID-19. CDR3 bases: TGTGCCAGTAGTATAACGACAGGGGGAGAGACCCAGTACTTC. Translating gives CASSITTGGETQYF. Drawing the rest from reference TRBV19 and TRBJ2-5, the complete variable domain is DGGITQSPKYLFRKEGQNVTLSCEQNLNHDAMYWYRQDPGQGLRLIYYSQIVNDFQKGDIAEGYSVSREKKESFPLTVTSAQKNPTAFYLCASSITTGGETQYFGPGTRLLVL.